One and the same sample provided the 2 T cell receptor beta chains below, sequenced in a study of cytomegalovirus exposure and HLA in healthy donors. The PCR ran on 60 Vbeta and 13 Jbeta primers. Sequenced by immunoSEQ multiplex PCR; TCRdb stores in-frame clones only, minus some. Of some 210,000 clones in the sample, around 73% were seen once. The source material was PBMCs. Receptors originate from a woman aged 25 to 39 in good health and CMV-seropositive.

A single count supports this clone. V and J are TRBV7-3 and TRBJ2-3; maybe TRBD1 (6 bases). This CDR3 is 14 amino acids long. V lost 6 bases and J lost 2, with 12 bases in between. From germline, CDR1 is SGHTA and CDR2 FQGTGA. CDR3 loop: CASSFGTPTDTQYF. CDR3 in DNA: TGTGCCAGCAGTTTCGGGACACCCACAGATACGCAGTATTTT.

The chain couples TRBV29-1 to TRBJ2-2, with 7 bases matching TRBD1. CDR1 and CDR2 (germline): SQVTM, ANQGSEA. The CDR3 consists of 12 residues. After removal of 5 bases from V and 6 bases from J, the junction contained 3 bases not matched to a gene. The CDR3 region has the DNA TGCAGCGTTCGGGACAGTCCCGGGGAGCTGTTTTTT. Translation gives CSVRDSPGELFF.